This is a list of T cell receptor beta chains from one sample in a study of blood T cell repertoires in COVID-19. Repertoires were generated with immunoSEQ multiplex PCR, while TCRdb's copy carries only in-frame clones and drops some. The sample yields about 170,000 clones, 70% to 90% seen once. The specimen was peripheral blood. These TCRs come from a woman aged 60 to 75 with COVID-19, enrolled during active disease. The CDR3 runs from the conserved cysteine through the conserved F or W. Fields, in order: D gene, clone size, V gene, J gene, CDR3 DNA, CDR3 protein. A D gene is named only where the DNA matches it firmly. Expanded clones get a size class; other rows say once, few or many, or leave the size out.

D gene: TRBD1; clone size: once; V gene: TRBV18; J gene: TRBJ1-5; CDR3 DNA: TGTGCCAGCTCACCACGTCAGGGGGCAGGGCAGCCCCAGCATTTT; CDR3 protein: CASSPRQGAGQPQHF
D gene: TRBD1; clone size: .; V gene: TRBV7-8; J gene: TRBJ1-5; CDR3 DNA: TGTGCCAGCAGCTTACACAGGGGCATTGATCAGCCCCAGCATTTT; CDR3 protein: CASSLHRGIDQPQHF
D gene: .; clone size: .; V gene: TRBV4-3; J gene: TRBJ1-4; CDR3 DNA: TGCGCCAGCAGCCAAGAGATCCACAGTGACGATGAAAAACTGTTTTTT; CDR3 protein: CASSQEIHSDDEKLFF
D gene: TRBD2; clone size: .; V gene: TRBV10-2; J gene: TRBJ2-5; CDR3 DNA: TGCGCCACCAAGGTCGAGGGGCGGGAGGCGGGGACCCAGTACTTC; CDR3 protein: CATKVEGREAGTQYF
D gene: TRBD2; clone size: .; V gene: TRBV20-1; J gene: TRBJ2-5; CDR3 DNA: TGCAGTGCTAGTATTGCTAGCGGGAGAAGGGAGACCCAGTACTTC; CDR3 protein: CSASIASGRRETQYF
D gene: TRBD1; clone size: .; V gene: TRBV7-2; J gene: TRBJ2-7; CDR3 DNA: TGTGCCAGCAGCTCCGGACAGGGGCTACGGGAGCAGTACTTC; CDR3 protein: CASSSGQGLREQYF
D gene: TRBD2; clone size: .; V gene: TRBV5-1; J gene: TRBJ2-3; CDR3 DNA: TGCGCCAGCAGCTCTTTTTCGACTAGCGGGAGTCATGCAGATACGCAGTATTTT; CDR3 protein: CASSSFSTSGSHADTQYF
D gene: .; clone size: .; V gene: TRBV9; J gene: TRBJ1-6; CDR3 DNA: TGTGCCAGCAGCGCGGGTGTGGACAGATCAAATTCACCCCTCCACTTT; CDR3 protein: CASSAGVDRSNSPLHF
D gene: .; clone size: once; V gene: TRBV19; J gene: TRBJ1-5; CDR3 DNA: TGTGCCAGTAGTCTACACAGGGAAGGTAGCAATCAGCCCCAGCATTTT; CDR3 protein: CASSLHREGSNQPQHF
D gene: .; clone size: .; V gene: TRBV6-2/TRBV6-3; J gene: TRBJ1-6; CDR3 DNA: TGTGCCAGCAGTTCTTACGGGACTCCTACGAAGAATTCACCCCTCCACTTT; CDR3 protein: CASSSYGTPTKNSPLHF
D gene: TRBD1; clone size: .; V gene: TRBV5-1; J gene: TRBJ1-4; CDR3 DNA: TGCGCCAGCAGCTTGAGGACAGGGTATGAAAAACTGTTTTTT; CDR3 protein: CASSLRTGYEKLFF
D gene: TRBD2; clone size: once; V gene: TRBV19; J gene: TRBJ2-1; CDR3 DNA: TGTGCCAGTAAGCGGCAGGTAGGACTAGCGGGAAACAATGAGCAGTTCTTC; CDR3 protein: CASKRQVGLAGNNEQFF
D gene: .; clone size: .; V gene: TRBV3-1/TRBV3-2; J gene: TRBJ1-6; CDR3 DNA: TGTGCCAGCAGCCAAGGTCCTCTGGGGGACACGGAGAATTCACCCCTCCACTTT; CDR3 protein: CASSQGPLGDTENSPLHF
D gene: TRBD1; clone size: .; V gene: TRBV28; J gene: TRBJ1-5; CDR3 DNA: TGTGCCAGCAGTGCGGACAGGGGCCATCAGCCCCAGCATTTT; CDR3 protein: CASSADRGHQPQHF
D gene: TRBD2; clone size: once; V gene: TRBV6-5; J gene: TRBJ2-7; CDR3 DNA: TGTGCCAGCAGCCCGGCTAGCGGGTTGGGAGAGCAGTACTTC; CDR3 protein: CASSPASGLGEQYF
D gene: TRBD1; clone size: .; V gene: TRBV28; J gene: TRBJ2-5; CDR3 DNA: TGTGCCAGCAGCTATTTAGCAGGGGGCCAGGAGACCCAGTACTTC; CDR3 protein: CASSYLAGGQETQYF
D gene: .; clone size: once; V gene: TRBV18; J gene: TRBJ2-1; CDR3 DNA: TGTGCCAGCTCCCGACGCGGGGCGTTGGGGTACAATGAGCAGTTCTTC; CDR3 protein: CASSRRGALGYNEQFF
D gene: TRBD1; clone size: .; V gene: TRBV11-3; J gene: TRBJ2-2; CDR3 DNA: TGTGCCAGCAGCTTGAACAGGGGGCCAACCGGGGAGCTGTTTTTT; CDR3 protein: CASSLNRGPTGELFF
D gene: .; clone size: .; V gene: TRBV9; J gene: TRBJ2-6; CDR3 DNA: TGTGCCAGCAGCCCCGCGTTGGAGGTAGGAGGGGCCAACGTCCTGACTTTC; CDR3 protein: CASSPALEVGGANVLTF
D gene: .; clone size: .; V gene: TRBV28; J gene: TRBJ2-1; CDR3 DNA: TGTGCCAGCAGTTTGGATTGGGGGGAGAAGGGCAATGAGCAGTTCTTC; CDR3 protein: CASSLDWGEKGNEQFF
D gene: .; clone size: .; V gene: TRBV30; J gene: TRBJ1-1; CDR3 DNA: TGTGCCTGGAGTGTACACCTAGGGAACACTGAAGCTTTCTTT; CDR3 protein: CAWSVHLGNTEAFF
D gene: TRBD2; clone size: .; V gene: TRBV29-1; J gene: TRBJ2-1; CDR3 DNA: TGCAGCGTTGAGGTGTTTCGGGAGGTCGATGAGCAGTTCTTC; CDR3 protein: CSVEVFREVDEQFF
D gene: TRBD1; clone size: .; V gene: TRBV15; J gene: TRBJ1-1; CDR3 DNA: TGTGCCACCAGCAGGGACAGGGGAGCCACTGAAGCTTTCTTT; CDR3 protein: CATSRDRGATEAFF
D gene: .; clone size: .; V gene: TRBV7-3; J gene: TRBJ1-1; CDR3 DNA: TGTGCCAGCAGCCGTAGAAGGAACACTGAAGCTTTCTTT; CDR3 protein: CASSRRRNTEAFF
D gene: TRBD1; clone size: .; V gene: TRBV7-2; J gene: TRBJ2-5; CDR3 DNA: TGTGCCAGCAGCTTGGGACAGGGGCGAAGTGAGACCCAGTACTTC; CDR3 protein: CASSLGQGRSETQYF
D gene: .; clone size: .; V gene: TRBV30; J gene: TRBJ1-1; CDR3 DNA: TGTGCCGCGCCGGGGACAACGAACACTGAAGCTTTCTTT; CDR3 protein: CAAPGTTNTEAFF
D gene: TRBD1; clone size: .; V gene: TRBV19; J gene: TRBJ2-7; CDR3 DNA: TGTGCCAGTAGTATGCCCCGGACAGGCCTCTCCCCCCACTCCTACGAGCAGTACTTC; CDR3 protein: CASSMPRTGLSPHSYEQYF
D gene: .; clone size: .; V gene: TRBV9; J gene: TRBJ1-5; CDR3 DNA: TGTGCCAGCAGCTCAGGTATTGGGGACTTCACCCGGATGCAGCCCCAGCATTTT; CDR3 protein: CASSSGIGDFTRMQPQHF
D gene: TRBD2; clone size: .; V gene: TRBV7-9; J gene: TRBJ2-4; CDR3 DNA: TGTGCCAGCAGCTTAGCGGGGTCTAGCGGGATAGCCAAAAACATTCAGTACTTC; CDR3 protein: CASSLAGSSGIAKNIQYF
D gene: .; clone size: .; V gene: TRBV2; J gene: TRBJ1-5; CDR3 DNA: TGTGCCAGCACCTGGGTGGAGTCGGGCAATCAGCCCCAGCATTTT; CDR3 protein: CASTWVESGNQPQHF
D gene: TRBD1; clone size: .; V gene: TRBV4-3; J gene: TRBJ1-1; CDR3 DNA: TGCGCCAGCAGCCAAGACCCGACAGGGCCGAACACTGAAGCTTTCTTT; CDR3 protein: CASSQDPTGPNTEAFF
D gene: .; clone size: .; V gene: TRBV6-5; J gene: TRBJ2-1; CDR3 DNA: TGTGCCAGCAGCGACGGGGGAGGCTCCTACAATGAGCAGTTCTTC; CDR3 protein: CASSDGGGSYNEQFF
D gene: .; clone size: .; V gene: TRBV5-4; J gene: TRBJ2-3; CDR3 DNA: TGTGCCAGCAGCTTCCCCGGGGGGCAGGGCACAGATACGCAGTATTTT; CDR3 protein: CASSFPGGQGTDTQYF